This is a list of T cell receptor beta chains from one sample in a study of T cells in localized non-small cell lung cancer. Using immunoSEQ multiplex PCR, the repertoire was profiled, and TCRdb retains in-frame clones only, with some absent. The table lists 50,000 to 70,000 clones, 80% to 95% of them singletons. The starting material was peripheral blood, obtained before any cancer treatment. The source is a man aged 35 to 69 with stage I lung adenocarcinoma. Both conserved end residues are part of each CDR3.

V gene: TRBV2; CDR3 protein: CASSGVGGDIQYF
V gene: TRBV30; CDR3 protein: CAWEGVVDGGELFF
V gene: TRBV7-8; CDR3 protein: CASSLAGQAVWMQYF
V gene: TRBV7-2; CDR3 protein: CASSLDGTGTGQPQHF
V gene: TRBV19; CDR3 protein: CASSREGTGSRQFF
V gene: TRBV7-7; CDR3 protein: CASSPGQGKAGANVLTF
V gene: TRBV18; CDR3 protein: CASSPRMEETQYF
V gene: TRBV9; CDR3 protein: CASSVGTSGRGNEQFF
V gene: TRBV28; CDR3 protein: CATRGTENYGYTF
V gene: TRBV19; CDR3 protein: CASSPGLGETQYF
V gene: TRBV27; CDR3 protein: CASSLQGWQNIQYF
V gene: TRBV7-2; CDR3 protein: CASSLRGQHNEKLFF
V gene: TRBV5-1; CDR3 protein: CASSSIEAGGETQYF
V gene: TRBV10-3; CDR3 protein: CAISEGFGGKAGETQYF
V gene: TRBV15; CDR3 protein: CATSRHGELFF
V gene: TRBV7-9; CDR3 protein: CASSSGQGVGHEQYF
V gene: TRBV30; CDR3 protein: CAWSTPGGSYEQYF
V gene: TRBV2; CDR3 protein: CASLASQGSTEAFF
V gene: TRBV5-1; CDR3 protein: CASTPGESFYGYTF
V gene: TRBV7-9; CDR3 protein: CASSFLAVQETQYF
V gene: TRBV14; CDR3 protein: CASSHWTSSHEQFF
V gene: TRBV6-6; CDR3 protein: CASSYAGTGDYEQYF
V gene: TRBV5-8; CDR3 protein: CASSLARRETQYF
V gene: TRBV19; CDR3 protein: CASSIGLANTGELFF
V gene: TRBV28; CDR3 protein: CASSLVGQLYNEQFF
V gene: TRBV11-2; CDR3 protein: CASSSGTGGFNEQFF
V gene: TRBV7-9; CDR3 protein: CASSELAGGRLDTQYF
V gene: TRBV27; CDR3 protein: CASSVGNEQFF
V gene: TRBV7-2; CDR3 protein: CASSLRPLNTGELFF
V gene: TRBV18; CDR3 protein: CASSQQQGGRTDTQYF
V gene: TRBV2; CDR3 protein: CASSADRGRGTQYF
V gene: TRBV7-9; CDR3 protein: CASSPDQNRLEQYF
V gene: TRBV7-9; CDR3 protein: CASSSFLTGGDAGKNIQYF
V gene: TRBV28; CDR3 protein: CASREQGAEKLFF
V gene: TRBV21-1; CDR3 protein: CASSTLDIYIQYF
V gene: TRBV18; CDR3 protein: CASSPGGETQYF
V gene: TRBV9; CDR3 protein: CASSIQGASGNTIYF
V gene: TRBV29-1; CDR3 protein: CSVVGFDYGYTF
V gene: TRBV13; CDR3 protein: CASSVRLTGVIDTQYF
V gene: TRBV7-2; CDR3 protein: CASSPGLVLNIQYF
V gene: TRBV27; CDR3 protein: CASKTAGGGYTF
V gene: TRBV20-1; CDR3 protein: CSANSNQPQHF
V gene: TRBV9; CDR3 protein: CASSILAGPTDTQYF
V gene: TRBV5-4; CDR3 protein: CASSSTGTYPHEQYF
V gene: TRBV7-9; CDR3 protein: CASSSLSNTEAFF
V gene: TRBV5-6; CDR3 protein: CASSPRGSGSTSTDTQYF
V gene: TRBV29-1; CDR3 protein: CSVGGLAYQETQYF
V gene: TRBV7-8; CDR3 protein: CASQAGAELFF
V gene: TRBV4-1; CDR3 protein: CASSQVSYEQYF
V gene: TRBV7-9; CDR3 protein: CASSSPRGAGGPHTQYF
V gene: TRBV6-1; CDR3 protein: CASSTGTVGSYEQYF
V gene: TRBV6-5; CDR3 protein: CASSYLQGIGELFF
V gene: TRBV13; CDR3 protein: CASSPADRVPNTEAFF
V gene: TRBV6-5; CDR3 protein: CASSRDKYGYTF